Listed here are 9 T cell receptor beta chains from one sample, sequenced in a study of cytomegalovirus exposure and HLA in healthy donors. Produced via immunoSEQ multiplex PCR; TCRdb's table is partial and in-frame only. Of some 48,000 clones listed, 88% are singletons. The sample consisted of PBMCs. These receptors all come from a woman in her thirties in good health and CMV-seronegative.

Notes on this clone: A read error may produce the germline difference seen at one junction end. The rearrangement uses TRBV7-7 and TRBJ2-5; TRBD2 matches 7 bases. This CDR3 has 15 residues. Germline V lookup: CDR1 SSHAT, CDR2 FNYEAQ (reference sequence). The CDR3 DNA follows: TGTGCTAGCAGTAAGAGCGGGACCCAGCAAGAGACCCAGTACTTC. Its translation: CASSKSGTQQETQYF.

The V gene is TRBV5-4, the J gene TRBJ2-7; 9 positions match TRBD2. Germline V CDR1 and CDR2: SGHNT, YYREEE (reference sequence). V lost 2 bases, J lost 3 bases, and 12 bases stayed unmatched. The CDR3 runs 17 residues. CDR3 loop: CASSFSSGSISFYEQYF. The CDR3 region has the DNA TGTGCCAGCAGCTTTAGTAGCGGGAGTATATCTTTCTACGAGCAGTACTTC.

The chain links TRBV28 to TRBJ1-5; a weak D match, TRBD1 (5 bases). V shed 2 bases and J shed 0 bases, with 8 bases lying between them. The germline V gene encodes CDR1 MDHEN and CDR2 SYDVKM. The CDR3 has 15 residues. CDR3 sequence: CASSLGGTSNQPQHF. The CDR3, as DNA: TGTGCCAGCAGTTTAGGGGGGACTAGCAATCAGCCCCAGCATTTT.

The V gene is TRBV6-1, the J gene TRBJ2-1; maybe TRBD2 (6 bases). The CDR3 sequence is 14 residues long. With 5 bases removed from V and 12 bases from J, the gap between germline ends came to 20 bases. CDR1 and CDR2 from the germline V gene are MNHNS and SASEGT. CDR3 amino acids: CASSSGTGGWGQFF. CDR3 bases: TGTGCCAGCAGTTCCGGGACTGGAGGATGGGGGCAGTTCTTC.

The chain carries TRBV5-1 and TRBJ2-1, with 7 bases lining up with TRBD1. CDR1 SGHRS and CDR2 YFSETQ come from the germline V gene. J lost 8 bases, V lost 3 bases, and 11 bases had no gene match. The CDR3 runs 15 residues. The CDR3 loop reads CASSYEGARLDEQFF. For the CDR3, the DNA is TGCGCCAGCAGCTATGAGGGGGCGCGTCTCGATGAGCAGTTCTTC. Supplemented by reference TRBV5-1 and TRBJ2-1, the full variable domain reads KAGVTQTPRYLIKTRGQQVTLSCSPISGHRSVSWYQQTPGQGLQFLFEYFSETQRNKGNFPGRFSGRQFSNSRSEMNVSTLELGDSALYLCASSYEGARLDEQFFGPGTRLTVL.

V usage is TRBV7-8 and J usage is TRBJ1-1, with D uncertain. The germline V and J ends were trimmed by 0 bases and 1 base, with 6 bases remaining between them. CDR1 and CDR2 (germline): SGHVS, FQNEAQ. This CDR3 has 14 amino acids. The CDR3 coding sequence is TGTGCCAGCAGCTTAGCGATGGCGAACACTGAAGCTTTCTTT. Protein: CASSLAMANTEAFF. Using reference TRBV7-8 and TRBJ1-1 for the parts outside the CDR3, the full variable domain is GAGVSQSPRYKVAKRGQDVALRCDPISGHVSLFWYQQALGQGPEFLTYFQNEAQLDKSGLPSDRFFAERPEGSVSTLKIQRTQQEDSAVYLCASSLAMANTEAFFGQGTRLTVV.

In DNA, the CDR3 is TGTGCCAGCAGTTTGGACAGGGGGCTGGCCGGTTCGCCCTACGAGCAGTACTTC. Its protein is CASSLDRGLAGSPYEQYF. The chain joins TRBV28 to TRBJ2-7; 11 nucleotides line up with TRBD1. The germline V gene encodes CDR1 MDHEN and CDR2 SYDVKM. The V segment lost 3 bases and the J segment 2 bases; nucleotides outside the gene matches: 12. The CDR3 covers 18 residues.

The V and J genes are TRBV6-1 and TRBJ2-5; possibly TRBD1 for D (5 bases). The CDR3 has 13 amino acids. Trimming took 6 bases from V and 0 from J, leaving 8 bases between them. Germline CDR1 MNHNS, CDR2 SASEGT. The CDR3 reads CASRWGNQETQYF. The CDR3 nucleotides are TGTGCCAGCAGATGGGGCAACCAAGAGACCCAGTACTTC.

Turning to this clone: An end of the junction differs from the germline gene, which may be a read error. The chain couples TRBV4-1 to TRBJ2-7, with 11 bases matching TRBD1. From germline, CDR1 is MGHRA and CDR2 YSYEKL. The CDR3 has 14 amino acids. The CDR3 region has the DNA TGCGCCAGCAGACAAGTCGGGACAGGGGGCGAGCAGTACTTC. Translation gives CASRQVGTGGEQYF.